Below, 12 T cell receptor beta chains from the same sample are listed, as sequenced in a study of neoadjuvant nivolumab and ipilimumab in lung cancer. Sequencing used immunoSEQ multiplex PCR; TCRdb keeps in-frame clones, though not all of them. The sample comprises some 31,000 clones, around 90% of which are singletons, and 2.1% rests with the top ten. Sample: peripheral blood, taken after neoadjuvant nivolumab, alone or with ipilimumab, at or shortly before surgery. Source of these receptors: an adult with non-small cell lung cancer.

This clone occurred a few times. The chain combines TRBV1 with TRBJ2-6. TRBV1 is annotated as a pseudogene. This CDR3 is built from 8 residues. CDR3 amino acids: CRANVLTF. In DNA form, the CDR3 reads TGTCGGGCCAACGTCCTGACTTTC.

V is TRBV9 and J is TRBJ2-1; the D gene is possibly TRBD2 (6 bases). The V gene's germline CDR1 is SGDLS and CDR2 YYNGEE. V lost 4 bases to trimming and J lost 8 bases, with 19 bases between them. This CDR3 comprises 15 residues. The CDR3 is CASSSKGSGVDEQFF. The CDR3 nucleotides are TGTGCCAGCAGCAGTAAAGGGTCGGGAGTCGATGAGCAGTTCTTC.

The chain combines TRBV7-9 with TRBJ2-7; D not resolved. Per germline, CDR1 SEHNR and CDR2 FQNEAQ (reference sequence). The CDR3 loop spans 14 amino acids. Trimming left V 4 bases short and J 0 bases short, with 10 bases between. CDR3 bases: TGTGCCAGCAGCTCTCTACCTCCCTCCTACGAGCAGTACTTC. Translating it yields CASSSLPPSYEQYF.

The gene calls are TRBV13 and TRBJ1-1; 11 bases agree with TRBD1. The CDR3 is 14 amino acids. Germline V lookup: CDR1 PRHDT, CDR2 FYEKMQ (reference sequence). The junction had 4 bases not matched to a gene; V was cut back by 5 bases and J by 5 bases. The CDR3: CASSQGQGGTEAFF. For the CDR3, the DNA is TGTGCCAGCAGCCAGGGACAGGGGGGAACTGAAGCTTTCTTT.

The chain carries TRBV5-1 and TRBJ1-2; the D is unclear. Trimming shortened V by 3 bases and J by 0 bases, and 12 bases separated the two germline ends. The CDR3 loop spans 15 amino acids. Per the germline V gene, CDR1 is SGHRS and CDR2 is YFSETQ. CDR3 coding DNA: TGCGCCAGCAGCTCTGAACCGGGAACTAACTATGGCTACACCTTC. This translates into CASSSEPGTNYGYTF.

V gene TRBV15 combines with J gene TRBJ2-7, with TRBD2 matching 8 bases. The CDR3 extends over 14 amino acids. The J segment lost 3 bases and the V segment lost 6 bases, leaving 7 bases of the junction unmatched. Germline V gene sequence: CDR1 LNHNV, CDR2 YYDKDF (reference sequence). The CDR3 protein is CATREGGRSYEQYF. The CDR3 nucleotides are TGTGCCACCAGGGAGGGCGGGAGGAGCTACGAGCAGTACTTC. Drawing the rest from reference TRBV15 and TRBJ2-7, the complete variable domain is DAMVIQNPRYQVTQFGKPVTLSCSQTLNHNVMYWYQQKSSQAPKLLFHYYDKDFNNEADTPDNFQSRRPNTSFCFLDIRSPGLGDTAMYLCATREGGRSYEQYFGPGTRLTVT.

The chain is built from TRBV4-1 and TRBJ2-2; D possibly corresponds to TRBD2 (6 bases). Germline values: CDR1 MGHRA, CDR2 YSYEKL. CDR3 size: 16 residues. The germline V and J ends were trimmed by 0 bases and 9 bases, with 17 bases remaining between them. For the CDR3, the DNA is TGCGCCAGCAGCCAAGAGTTGGGGACTGTAGACCGGGAGCTGTTTTTT. This sequence encodes CASSQELGTVDRELFF.

The V and J genes are TRBV6-1 and TRBJ2-7, with D possibly TRBD1 on 5 matching bases. Trimming removed 2 bases at V and 6 bases at J, with 14 bases between. CDR3 length equals 14 residues. Looked up from germline, CDR1 is MNHNS and CDR2 is SASEGT. Here the CDR3 DNA reads TGTGCCAGCAGTGAACGAGCAAGGGGTGGCGAGCAGTACTTC. Its translation is CASSERARGGEQYF.

V usage is TRBV18 and J usage is TRBJ2-6; D may correspond to TRBD1 or TRBD2 (5 bases each). The germline V and J ends were trimmed by 1 base and 3 bases, with 10 bases remaining between them. This CDR3 spans 16 amino acids. Looked up from germline, CDR1 is KGHSH and CDR2 is LQKENI. The CDR3 here is CASSPLGAGGANVLTF. In nucleotides, the CDR3 is TGTGCCAGCTCACCACTCGGGGCCGGTGGGGCCAACGTCCTGACTTTC.

The chain has TRBV27 and TRBJ2-7; possible D gene TRBD1, 6 bases. CDR3 length: 16 amino acids. V lost 3 bases to trimming and J lost 2 bases, with 17 bases between them. From germline, CDR1 is MNHEY and CDR2 SMNVEV (reference sequence). CDR3 protein: CASSFVRTGQAYEQYF. For the CDR3, the DNA is TGTGCCAGCAGTTTCGTGAGGACGGGACAAGCCTACGAGCAGTACTTC.

The chain is built from TRBV4-1 and TRBJ2-7; TRBD1 aligns across 7 bases. Trimming cost V 5 bases and J 2 bases; bases outside gene matches: 9. Germline lookup yields CDR1 MGHRA and CDR2 YSYEKL. The CDR3 contains 15 residues. CDR3 nucleotide sequence: TGCGCCAGCAGCTTGCACGGACAGGCTACCTACGAGCAGTACTTC. Encoded protein: CASSLHGQATYEQYF.

The chain uses TRBV7-2 and TRBJ1-5; D not certain. Germline V lookup: CDR1 SGHTA, CDR2 FQGNSA. Trimming took 1 base from V and 6 from J, leaving 7 bases between them. The CDR3 is 13 amino acids. This CDR3 reads CASSLDSGQPQHF. The CDR3 region has the DNA TGTGCCAGCAGCTTAGATAGTGGTCAGCCCCAGCATTTT.